Below, 6 T cell receptor beta chains from the same sample are listed, as sequenced in a study of CD8+ T cells in alopecia areata. The treatment is: oral pan-JAK inhibitor, 5-10 mg twice daily. cDNA reverse transcribed from extracted RNA served as the sequencing template. Some clones are missing from TCRdb's copy, which holds only in-frame ones; the method was immunoSEQ multiplex PCR. The data contain about 300,000 clones, roughly 60% of them singletons. Sequences were derived from CD4+ T cells sorted from blood, sampled at week 24, from a patient treated with tofacitinib. All receptors derive from a human donor with alopecia areata.

The chain couples TRBV15 to TRBJ2-7; D is unresolved. Germline-derived CDR1 and CDR2 are LNHNV and YYDKDF (reference sequence). The CDR3 is 14 amino acids. Trimming stripped 3 bases from V and 2 bases from J, with 11 bases between. The CDR3 spells CATSRSQNTYEQYF. The CDR3 nucleotides are TGTGCCACCAGCAGGTCACAGAACACCTACGAGCAGTACTTC. Drawing the rest from reference TRBV15 and TRBJ2-7, the complete variable domain is DAMVIQNPRYQVTQFGKPVTLSCSQTLNHNVMYWYQQKSSQAPKLLFHYYDKDFNNEADTPDNFQSRRPNTSFCFLDIRSPGLGDTAMYLCATSRSQNTYEQYFGPGTRLTVT.

The rearrangement links TRBV4-1 to TRBJ2-5; D is uncertain. CDR1 is MGHRA, CDR2 YSYEKL, per germline. The CDR3 spans 14 residues. Trimming stripped 4 bases from V and 7 bases from J, with 16 bases between. This CDR3 reads CASSPPHQGATQYF. Here the CDR3 DNA reads TGCGCCAGCAGCCCCCCGCACCAAGGAGCGACCCAGTACTTC.

The chain is built from TRBV10-3 and TRBJ1-3; a possible D gene is TRBD1 (6 bases). Germline V lookup: CDR1 ENHRY, CDR2 SYGVKD. This CDR3 is 13 amino acids long. V shed 10 bases and J shed 2 bases, with 12 bases lying between them. The CDR3 nucleotides are TGTGCCACAAAACAGGGAGCTGGAAACACCATATATTTT. Residues: CATKQGAGNTIYF.

This chain uses TRBV28 with TRBJ1-6; 11 nucleotides line up with TRBD1. Germline V CDR1 and CDR2: MDHEN, SYDVKM. CDR3 length: 15 residues. V shed 7 bases and J 13 bases; nucleotides not matched to a gene: 12. DNA for the CDR3: TGTGCCAGCACCCTCCCTGGACAGGGGGCTCGGCCCCTCCACTTT. Encoded protein: CASTLPGQGARPLHF.

On this clone itself: The sample holds other DNA sequences that translate to the same CDR3. The chain is built from TRBV30 and TRBJ1-2, with 7 positions matching TRBD1. V dropped 0 bases and J dropped 4; count of bases not matched to a gene: 2. This CDR3 region has 13 residues. Germline V lookup: CDR1 GTSNPN, CDR2 SVGIG (reference sequence). The chain's CDR3 is CAWSVQGSYGYTF. CDR3 sequence (DNA): TGTGCCTGGAGTGTACAGGGGAGCTATGGCTACACCTTC. The variable domain in full, completed from reference TRBV30 and TRBJ1-2, reads SQTIHQWPATLVQPVGSPLSLECTVEGTSNPNLYWYRQAAGRGLQLLFYSVGIGQISSEVPQNLSASRPQDRQFILSSKKLLLSDSGFYLCAWSVQGSYGYTFGSGTRLTVV.

In its sample, this clone was seen once. This chain uses TRBV7-8 with TRBJ1-6; tentatively, D is TRBD1 (6 bases). Germline V lookup: CDR1 SGHVS, CDR2 FQNEAQ. With 1 base removed from V and 8 bases from J, the gap between germline ends came to 12 bases. CDR3 size: 15 residues. CDR3 DNA: TGTGCCAGCAGCTTAGTTGGGGGCGAGGATTCACCCCTCCACTTT. This codes for CASSLVGGEDSPLHF.